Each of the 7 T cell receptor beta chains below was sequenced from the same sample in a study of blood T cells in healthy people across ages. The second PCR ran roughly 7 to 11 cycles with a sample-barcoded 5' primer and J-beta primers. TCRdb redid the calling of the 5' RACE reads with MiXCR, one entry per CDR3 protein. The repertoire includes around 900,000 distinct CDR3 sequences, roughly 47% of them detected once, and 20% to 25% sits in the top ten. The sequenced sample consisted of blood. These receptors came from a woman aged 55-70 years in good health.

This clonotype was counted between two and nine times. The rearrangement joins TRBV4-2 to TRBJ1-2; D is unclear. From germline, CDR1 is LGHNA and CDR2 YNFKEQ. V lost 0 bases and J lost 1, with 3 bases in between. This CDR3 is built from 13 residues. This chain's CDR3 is CASSQENNYGYTF. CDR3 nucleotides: TGTGCCAGCAGCCAAGAAAATAACTATGGCTACACCTTC.

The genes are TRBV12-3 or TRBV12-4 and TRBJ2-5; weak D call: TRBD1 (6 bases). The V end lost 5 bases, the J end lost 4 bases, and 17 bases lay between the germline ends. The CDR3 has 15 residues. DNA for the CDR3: TGTGCCAGCAGTCCTACACAGGGTGGGGTAGAGACCCAGTACTTC. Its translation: CASSPTQGGVETQYF.

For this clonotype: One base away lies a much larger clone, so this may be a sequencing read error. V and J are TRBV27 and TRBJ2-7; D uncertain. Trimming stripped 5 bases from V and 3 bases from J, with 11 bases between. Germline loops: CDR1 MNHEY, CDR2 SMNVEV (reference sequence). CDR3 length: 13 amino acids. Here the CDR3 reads CASSVRVNYEQYF. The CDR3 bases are TGTGCCAGCAGTGTAAGGGTCAACTACGAGCAGTACTTC.

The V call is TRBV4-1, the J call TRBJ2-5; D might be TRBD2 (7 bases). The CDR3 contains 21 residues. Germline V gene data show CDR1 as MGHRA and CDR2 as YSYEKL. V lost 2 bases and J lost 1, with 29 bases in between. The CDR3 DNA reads TGCGCCAGCAGCCAAAAACAGACAGGTCGCACTTTGGCTAGCGGCCAAGAGACCCAGTACTTC. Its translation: CASSQKQTGRTLASGQETQYF.

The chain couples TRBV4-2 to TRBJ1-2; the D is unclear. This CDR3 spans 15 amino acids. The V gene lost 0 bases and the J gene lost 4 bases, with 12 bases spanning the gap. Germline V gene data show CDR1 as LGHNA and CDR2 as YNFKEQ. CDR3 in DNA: TGTGCCAGCAGCCAAGATCCTGCGGGCGGCTATGGCTACACCTTC. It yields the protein CASSQDPAGGYGYTF.

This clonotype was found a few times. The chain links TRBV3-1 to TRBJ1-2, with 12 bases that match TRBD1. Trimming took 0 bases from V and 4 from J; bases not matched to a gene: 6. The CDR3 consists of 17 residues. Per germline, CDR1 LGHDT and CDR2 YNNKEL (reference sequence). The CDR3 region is CASSQDPGTGGVYGYTF. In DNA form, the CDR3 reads TGTGCCAGCAGCCAAGACCCCGGGACAGGGGGCGTCTATGGCTACACCTTC.

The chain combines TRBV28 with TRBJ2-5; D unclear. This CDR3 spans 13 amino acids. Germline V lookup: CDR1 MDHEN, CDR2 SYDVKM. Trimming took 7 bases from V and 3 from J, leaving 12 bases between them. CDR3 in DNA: TGTGCCAGCACCACCGCATGGGAAGAGACCCAGTACTTC. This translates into CASTTAWEETQYF.